This T cell receptor beta chain was captured by sequencing in a study of OX40 agonist ivuxolimab in advanced cancers. Study background: Two patients with cutaneous melanoma and one with hepatocellular carcinoma, three in total, showed partial responses.

The method was immunoSEQ multiplex PCR; TCRdb's version includes in-frame clones alone and lacks a portion of them. The profile shows fewer than 85,000 clones, 80% to 85% of them singletons. The CDR3 loop spans 15 amino acids. The V gene lost 0 bases and the J gene lost 0 bases, with 8 bases spanning the gap. Germline CDR1 KGHSH, CDR2 LQKENI. The genes are TRBV18 and TRBJ1-1; D is uncertain. The receptor was derived from an adult with an advanced solid tumor such as melanoma, head and neck, liver or kidney cancer. Sequencing was performed on CD4+ or CD8+ T cells sorted from blood, taken in a trial of the OX40 agonist ivuxolimab. DNA for the CDR3: TGTGCCAGCTCACCACCGCGCAGATTGAACACTGAAGCTTTCTTT. Translated, it gives CASSPPRRLNTEAFF.